The 15 T cell receptor beta chains below all came from one sample that was sequenced in a study of blood T cell repertoires in COVID-19. Method: immunoSEQ multiplex PCR; TCRdb's copy keeps in-frame clones and lacks some. The sample yields about 120,000 clones, approximately 84% seen once. Sequencing was done on a sample of peripheral blood. These receptor sequences come from a man aged 65 to 79 with active or convalescent COVID-19.

Comments on this clone: Other DNA sequences in the sample encode the same CDR3. This chain joins TRBV11-2 and TRBJ1-2; the match to TRBD1 covers 10 bases. The CDR3 contains 13 residues. V shed 3 bases, J shed 5 bases, and the junction held 0 bases outside the gene matches. The V gene's germline CDR1 is SGHAT and CDR2 FQNNGV. The CDR3 sequence is CASSLGQGYGYTF. CDR3 sequence (DNA): TGTGCCAGCAGCTTGGGACAGGGGTATGGCTACACCTTC.

The CDR3 spells CASSLSYMNTEAFF. In DNA form, the CDR3 reads TGTGCCAGCAGTTTGTCGTACATGAACACTGAAGCTTTCTTT. The chain couples TRBV28 to TRBJ1-1, with D unclear. CDR1 MDHEN and CDR2 SYDVKM come from the germline V gene. CDR3 length equals 14 residues. Between the trimmed V and J ends, which lost 3 bases and 0 bases, there was a span of 8 bases.

This chain joins TRBV3-1 (or the pseudogene TRBV3-2) and TRBJ1-3, with 9 bases lining up with TRBD1. Trimming took 2 bases from V and 4 from J; bases not matched to a gene: 3. The CDR3 runs 15 residues. The germline gives CDR1 LGHDT, CDR2 YNNKEL (reference sequence). In DNA form, the CDR3 reads TGTGCCAGCAGCCAAACAGGGGGCACGGGAAACACCATATATTTT. Protein product: CASSQTGGTGNTIYF.

This clone was counted between two and nine times. The chain is built from TRBV6-5 and TRBJ2-3; D is perhaps TRBD2 (6 bases). CDR1 MNHEY and CDR2 SVGAGI come from the germline V gene. V lost 11 bases and J lost 1, with 13 bases in between. The CDR3 sequence is 13 residues long. Here the CDR3 DNA reads TGTGCCGCGGGAAGGGACGGCACAGATACGCAGTATTTT. As protein: CAAGRDGTDTQYF.

This rearrangement joins TRBV5-8 to TRBJ2-1; 8 bases match TRBD1. The CDR3 is 16 residues long. J gave up 8 bases and V 3 bases, and 13 bases lay outside the gene matches. Germline V CDR1 and CDR2: SGHTS, YDEGEE. The CDR3 sequence: CASSSDRDDPGYEQFF. DNA for the CDR3: TGTGCCAGCAGCTCGGACAGGGATGATCCGGGGTATGAGCAGTTCTTC.

The rearrangement uses TRBV11-2 and TRBJ1-2; D unclear. The CDR3 runs 13 residues. Germline CDR1 reads SGHAT; CDR2 reads FQNNGV. With 4 bases removed from V and 2 bases from J, the gap between germline ends came to 8 bases. The CDR3 DNA is TGTGCCAGCAGCTCTACAGCAAACTATGGCTACACCTTC. Translation gives CASSSTANYGYTF.

Ten or more counts support this clone. The chain carries TRBV18 and TRBJ1-2; 7 nucleotides match TRBD1. Germline CDR1 KGHSH, CDR2 LQKENI. With 5 bases clipped from V and 5 bases from J, the junction kept 14 bases outside the gene matches. The CDR3 sequence is 16 residues long. CDR3 bases: TGTGCCAGCTCAGGGACAGCGGCTCGGAGCGGGTATGGCTACACCTTC. This gives the protein CASSGTAARSGYGYTF.

The chain employs TRBV3-1 (or the pseudogene TRBV3-2) and TRBJ1-2; no clear D. The CDR3 sequence is 15 residues long. Germline V gives CDR1 LGHDT, CDR2 YNNKEL (reference sequence). V shed 0 bases and J shed 4 bases, with 12 bases lying between them. The CDR3: CASSQDPGSGYGYTF. In nucleotides, the CDR3 is TGTGCCAGCAGCCAAGATCCGGGGTCGGGCTATGGCTACACCTTC.

The chain combines TRBV28 with TRBJ1-5, with 7 bases identical to TRBD1. The ends lost 6 bases at V and 3 bases at J; junction bases unmatched: 5. Germline-derived CDR1 and CDR2 are MDHEN and SYDVKM. The CDR3 extends over 14 amino acids. CDR3 in amino acids: CASSRGQANQPQHF. CDR3 nucleotides: TGTGCCAGCAGCCGCGGACAGGCCAATCAGCCCCAGCATTTT. The complete variable domain, with remaining parts taken from reference TRBV28 and TRBJ1-5, reads DVKVTQSSRYLVKRTGEKVFLECVQDMDHENMFWYRQDPGLGLRLIYFSYDVKMKEKGDIPEGYSVSREKKERFSLILESASTNQTSMYLCASSRGQANQPQHFGDGTRLSIL.

This clone was seen a handful of times. The CDR3 DNA follows: TGTGCCAGCAGCCAAGAGCGGGGTGTGGGAAAGAATGAGCAGTTCTTC. Translated: CASSQERGVGKNEQFF. The rearrangement uses TRBV3-1 (or the pseudogene TRBV3-2) and TRBJ2-1; D is possibly TRBD2 (6 bases). The ends were cut back, 0 bases at V and 7 bases at J, with 16 bases in the middle. CDR1 is LGHDT, CDR2 YNNKEL, per germline (reference sequence). The CDR3 consists of 16 residues.

The gene calls are TRBV2 and TRBJ2-2, with D unclear. This CDR3 contains 14 residues. CDR1 is SNHLY, CDR2 FYNNEI, per germline. Trimming cost V 3 bases and J 8 bases, with 13 bases left between them. The CDR3 nucleotides are TGTGCCAGCAGTGAGGTCCGTTCAGTGGGGGAGCTGTTTTTT. Translated, it gives CASSEVRSVGELFF.

Notes on this clone: The same CDR3 is also encoded by other DNA sequences in this sample. The rearrangement joins TRBV28 to TRBJ1-2; D ambiguous. Per the germline V gene, CDR1 is MDHEN and CDR2 is SYDVKM. Between the trimmed V and J ends, which lost 5 bases and 5 bases, there was a span of 9 bases. CDR3 length: 12 residues. CDR3 loop: CASSLQQYGYTF. The CDR3 coding sequence is TGTGCCAGCAGTCTACAACAGTATGGCTACACCTTC.

The V call is TRBV11-3, the J call TRBJ2-5; possibly TRBD2 for D (5 bases). Germline V gene sequence: CDR1 SGHNT, CDR2 YENEEA. The CDR3 is 16 residues long. Trimming left V 0 bases short and J 4 bases short, with 15 bases between. This CDR3 is CASSLDLVSSSETQYF. For the CDR3, the DNA is TGTGCCAGCAGCTTAGATCTCGTTTCTAGCTCAGAGACCCAGTACTTC.

The V gene is TRBV11-2, the J gene TRBJ2-5; D may be TRBD1 (5 bases). This CDR3 has 14 amino acids. In germline, CDR1 is SGHAT, CDR2 FQNNGV. The V end was cut by 5 bases, the J end by 5 bases, with 15 bases between. CDR3 amino acids: CASSQQGAGETQYF. Written as DNA, the CDR3 is TGTGCCAGCAGCCAACAAGGGGCAGGGGAGACCCAGTACTTC.

This clone turned up a few times. V and J are TRBV6-1 and TRBJ2-3; D unresolved. Germline CDR1 is MNHNS and CDR2 is SASEGT. CDR3 length: 16 residues. Trimming pared 2 bases from V and 2 bases from J, leaving 14 bases between. The CDR3 region is CASSENVAVPTDTQYF. The CDR3, as DNA: TGTGCCAGCAGTGAAAATGTGGCCGTACCCACAGATACGCAGTATTTT.